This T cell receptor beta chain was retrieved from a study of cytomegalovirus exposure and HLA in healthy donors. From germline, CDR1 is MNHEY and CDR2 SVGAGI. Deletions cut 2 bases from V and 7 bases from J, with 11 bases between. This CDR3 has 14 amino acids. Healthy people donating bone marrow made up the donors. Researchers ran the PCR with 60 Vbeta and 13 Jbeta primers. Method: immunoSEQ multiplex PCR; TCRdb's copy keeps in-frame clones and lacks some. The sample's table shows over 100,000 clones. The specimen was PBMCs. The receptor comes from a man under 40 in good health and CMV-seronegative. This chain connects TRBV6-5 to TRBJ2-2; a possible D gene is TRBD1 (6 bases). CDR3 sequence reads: CASSYNRVVGELFF. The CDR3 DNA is TGTGCCAGCAGTTACAACAGGGTAGTCGGGGAGCTGTTTTTT.